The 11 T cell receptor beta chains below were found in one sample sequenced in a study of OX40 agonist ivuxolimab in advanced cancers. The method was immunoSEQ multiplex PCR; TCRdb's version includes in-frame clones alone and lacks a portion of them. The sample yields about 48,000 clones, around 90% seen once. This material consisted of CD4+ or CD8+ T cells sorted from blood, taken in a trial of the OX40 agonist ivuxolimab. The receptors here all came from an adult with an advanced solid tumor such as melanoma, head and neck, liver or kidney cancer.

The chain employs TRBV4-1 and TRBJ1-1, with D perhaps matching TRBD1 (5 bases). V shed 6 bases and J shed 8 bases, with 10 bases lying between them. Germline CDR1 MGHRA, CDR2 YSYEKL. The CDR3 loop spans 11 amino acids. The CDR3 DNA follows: TGCGCCAGCAGAACCGGGGGAGAAGCTTTCTTT. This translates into CASRTGGEAFF.

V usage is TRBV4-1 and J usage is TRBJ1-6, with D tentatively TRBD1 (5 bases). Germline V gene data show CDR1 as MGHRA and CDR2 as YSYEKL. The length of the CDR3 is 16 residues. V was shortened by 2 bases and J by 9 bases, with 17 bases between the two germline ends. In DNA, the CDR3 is TGCGCCAGCAGCCAACTGACAGCTCTGGCGGCTTCACCCCTCCACTTT. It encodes CASSQLTALAASPLHF.

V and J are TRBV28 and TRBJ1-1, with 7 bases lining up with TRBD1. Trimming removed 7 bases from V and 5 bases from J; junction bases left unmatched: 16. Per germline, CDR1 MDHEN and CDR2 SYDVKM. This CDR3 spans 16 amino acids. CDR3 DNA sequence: TGTGCCAGCACGACAGGGACTCAACTTTGGAAAACTGAAGCTTTCTTT. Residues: CASTTGTQLWKTEAFF.

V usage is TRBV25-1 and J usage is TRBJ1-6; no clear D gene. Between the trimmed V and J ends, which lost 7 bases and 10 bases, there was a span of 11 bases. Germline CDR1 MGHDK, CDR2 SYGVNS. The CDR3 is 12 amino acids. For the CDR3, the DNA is TGTGCCAGCACCGAAGGTGGCTCACCCCTCCACTTT. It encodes CASTEGGSPLHF.

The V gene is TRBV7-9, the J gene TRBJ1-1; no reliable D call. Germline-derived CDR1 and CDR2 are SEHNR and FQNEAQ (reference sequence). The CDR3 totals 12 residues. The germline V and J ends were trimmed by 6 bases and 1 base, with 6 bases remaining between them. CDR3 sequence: CASRFGNTEAFF. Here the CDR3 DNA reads TGTGCCAGCAGATTTGGGAACACTGAAGCTTTCTTT.

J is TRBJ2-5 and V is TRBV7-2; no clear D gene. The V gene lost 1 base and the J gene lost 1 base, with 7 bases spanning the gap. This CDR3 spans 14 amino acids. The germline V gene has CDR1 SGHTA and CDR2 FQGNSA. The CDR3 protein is CASSLGRIQETQYF. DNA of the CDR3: TGTGCCAGCAGCTTAGGTCGGATCCAAGAGACCCAGTACTTC.

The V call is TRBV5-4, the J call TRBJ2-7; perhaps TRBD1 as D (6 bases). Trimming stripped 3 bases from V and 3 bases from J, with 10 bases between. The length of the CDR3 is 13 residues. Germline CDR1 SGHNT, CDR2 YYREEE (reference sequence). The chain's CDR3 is CASSSGQNYEQYV. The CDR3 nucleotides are TGTGCCAGCAGCTCAGGACAGAACTACGAGCAGTACGTC.

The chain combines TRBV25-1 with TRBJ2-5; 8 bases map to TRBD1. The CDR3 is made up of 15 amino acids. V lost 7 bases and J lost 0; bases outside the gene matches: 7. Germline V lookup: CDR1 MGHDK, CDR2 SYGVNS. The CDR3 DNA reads TGTGCCAGCACCCCGGGGACAGGACACCAAGAGACCCAGTACTTC. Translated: CASTPGTGHQETQYF. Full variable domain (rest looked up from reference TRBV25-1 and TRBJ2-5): EADIYQTPRYLVIGTGKKITLECSQTMGHDKMYWYQQDPGMELHLIHYSYGVNSTEKGDLSSESTVSRIRTEHFPLTLESARPSHTSQYLCASTPGTGHQETQYFGPGTRLLVL.

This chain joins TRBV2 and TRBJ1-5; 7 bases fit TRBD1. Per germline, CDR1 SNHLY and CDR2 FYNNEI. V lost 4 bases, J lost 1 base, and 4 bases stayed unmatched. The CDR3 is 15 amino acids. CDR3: CASSGTGKSNQPQHF. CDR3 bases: TGTGCCAGCAGTGGGACAGGAAAGAGCAATCAGCCCCAGCATTTT.

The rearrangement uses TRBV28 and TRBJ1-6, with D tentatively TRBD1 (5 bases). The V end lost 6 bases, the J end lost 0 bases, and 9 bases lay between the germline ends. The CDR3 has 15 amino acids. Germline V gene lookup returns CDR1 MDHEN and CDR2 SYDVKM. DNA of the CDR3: TGTGCCAGCAGGCGAGACAGCTCCTATAATTCACCCCTCCACTTT. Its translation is CASRRDSSYNSPLHF.

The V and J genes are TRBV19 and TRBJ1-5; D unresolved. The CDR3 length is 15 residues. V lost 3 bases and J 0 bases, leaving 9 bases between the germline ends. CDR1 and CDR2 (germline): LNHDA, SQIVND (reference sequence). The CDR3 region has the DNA TGTGCCAGTAGTATTTTCGGCAGTAGCAATCAGCCCCAGCATTTT. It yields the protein CASSIFGSSNQPQHF.